This record concerns one T cell receptor (beta chain) sequence. Its cognate antigen is unknown. At one of its ends the junction is not consistent with the germline gene, which may arise from a read error. This sample is part of a study of vaccination and CD4 T cells after COVID-19. About the study: Post-COVID sampling occurred a median approximately 99 days after diagnosis (range 35 to 161).

CDR3 length equals 15 residues. CDR1 and CDR2 from the germline V gene are SSHAT and FNYEAQ (reference sequence). An Oncomine TCR Beta short-read assay was used to sequence the DNA from cultured CD4+ T cells. Once CD4+ T cells had been cultured, genomic DNA was extracted from them. From the PCR reads, TCRdb called clonotypes with MiXCR, one entry per CDR3 protein. Of some 21,000 distinct CDR3 sequences detected, under 45% appear once; the ten largest clones hold around an eighth. Treatment of the sample: roughly 10-day PBMC culture with coronavirus spike peptide pools or control peptides (ViraFEST assay). ViraFEST sequenced TCRs after peptide-pool expansion of antigen-specific T cells. Positive PCR tests came between March and December 2020, ahead of the US Alpha, Beta and Delta variants.

The rearrangement joins TRBV7-7 to TRBJ2-3; 8 bases match TRBD2. The sample consisted of cultured CD4+ T cells from blood. The origin of this receptor is a human donor with COVID-19. The CDR3 nucleotides are TGTGCTAGCAGCTTTAGCGGGGTCGGCACAGATACGCAGTATTTT. This encodes CASSFSGVGTDTQYF. The whole variable domain, remainder taken from reference TRBV7-7 and TRBJ2-3, is GAGVSQSPRYKVTKRGQDVTLRCDPISSHATLYWYQQALGQGPEFLTYFNYEAQPDKSGLPSDRFSAERPEGSISTLTIQRTEQRDSAMYRCASSFSGVGTDTQYFGPGTRLTVL.